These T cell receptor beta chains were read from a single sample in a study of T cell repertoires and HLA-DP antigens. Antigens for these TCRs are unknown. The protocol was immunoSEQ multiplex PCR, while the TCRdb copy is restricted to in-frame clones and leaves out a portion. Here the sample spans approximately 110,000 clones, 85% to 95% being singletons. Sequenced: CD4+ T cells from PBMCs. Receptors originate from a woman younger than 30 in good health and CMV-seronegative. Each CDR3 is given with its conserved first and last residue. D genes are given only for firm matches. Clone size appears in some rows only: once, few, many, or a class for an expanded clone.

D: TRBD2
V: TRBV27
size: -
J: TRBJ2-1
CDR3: CASTSGASSYNEQFF
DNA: TGTGCCAGCACTAGCGGAGCGAGCTCCTACAATGAGCAGTTCTTC

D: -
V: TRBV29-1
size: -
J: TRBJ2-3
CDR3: CSATGDRTPDTQYF
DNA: TGCAGCGCAACCGGAGACAGGACCCCAGATACGCAGTATTTT

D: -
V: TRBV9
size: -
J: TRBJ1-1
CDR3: CASSVDLNTEAFF
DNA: TGTGCCAGCAGCGTGGACTTGAACACTGAAGCTTTCTTT

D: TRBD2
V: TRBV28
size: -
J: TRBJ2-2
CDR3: CASSPLRGTSVGTGELFF
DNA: TGTGCCAGCAGTCCGCTAAGGGGGACTAGTGTGGGGACCGGGGAGCTGTTTTTT

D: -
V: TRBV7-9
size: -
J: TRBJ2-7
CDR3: CASSSPGRYEQYF
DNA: TGTGCCAGCAGCTCCCCCGGCCGCTACGAGCAGTACTTC

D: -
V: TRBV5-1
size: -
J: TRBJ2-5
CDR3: CASSLVVRVGETQYF
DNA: TGCGCCAGCAGCTTGGTCGTGCGGGTGGGAGAGACCCAGTACTTC

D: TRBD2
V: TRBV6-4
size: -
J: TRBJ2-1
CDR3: CASSDSRGSSYNEQFF
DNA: TGTGCCAGCAGTGACTCTCGCGGGAGCTCCTACAATGAGCAGTTCTTC

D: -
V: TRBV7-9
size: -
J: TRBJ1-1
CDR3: CASSLESGSTEAFF
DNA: TGTGCCAGCAGCTTAGAATCGGGGAGCACTGAAGCTTTCTTT

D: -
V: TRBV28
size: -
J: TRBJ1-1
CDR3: CASILPGQNTEAFF
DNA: TGTGCCAGCATCTTGCCGGGACAGAACACTGAAGCTTTCTTT

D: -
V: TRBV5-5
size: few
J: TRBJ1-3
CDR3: CASSLGSSLGNTIYF
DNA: TGTGCCAGCAGCTTGGGGAGCTCCCTAGGAAACACCATATATTTT

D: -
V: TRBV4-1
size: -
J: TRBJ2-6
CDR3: CASKSGPISSGANVLTF
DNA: TGCGCCAGCAAATCCGGACCGATAAGCTCTGGGGCCAACGTCCTGACTTTC

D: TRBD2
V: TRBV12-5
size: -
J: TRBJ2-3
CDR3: CASGLGGLAADTQYF
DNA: TGTGCTAGTGGTTTGGGGGGACTAGCGGCAGATACGCAGTATTTT

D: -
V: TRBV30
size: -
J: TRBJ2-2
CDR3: CAWSVQETGELFF
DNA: TGTGCCTGGAGTGTACAAGAAACCGGGGAGCTGTTTTTT